Given below is one T cell receptor beta chain in context. This CDR3 contains 13 residues. With 6 bases clipped from V and 5 bases from J, the junction kept 4 bases outside the gene matches. CDR1 and CDR2 (germline): MNHEY, SVGAGI. As originally analysed: Estimation of nucleated cell counts relied on the amplification of reference gene primers. Repertoires were generated with immunoSEQ multiplex PCR, while TCRdb's copy carries only in-frame clones and drops some. V and J calls and clone size are given by that table; D and trimming were obtained from the DNA. The sample shows around 110,000 clones, less than 90% of them seen only once. This sample is drawn from a study of blood T cell repertoires in COVID-19. At the level of the study: The samples span acute and convalescent COVID-19 from the United States, Italy and Spain. Sources were T cells, B-cell-depleted T cells, or PBMCs; the material itself was cDNA or gDNA.

The specimen sequenced was peripheral blood. The gene calls are TRBV6-5 and TRBJ1-5; TRBD1 matches 7 bases. This TCR was sampled from a man between 25 and 39 years old with acute or convalescent COVID-19. In nucleotides, the CDR3 is TGTGCCAGCAGCTTGACAGGGTATCAGCCCCAGCATTTT. Encoded protein: CASSLTGYQPQHF.